Shown below are 8 T cell receptor beta chains from a single sample sequenced in a study of blood T cells in healthy people across ages (dated by TCRdb to between 2014 and 2017). The library was made by 5' RACE. Sequenced on an Illumina HiSeq 2500. The second PCR ran for roughly 6 to 11 cycles and used a J-beta primer mix along with a sample-barcoded 5' primer. TCRdb handled the public reads itself, with Q25 trimming in fastp and clone calling in MiXCR, and kept productive beta chains. Entries are consolidated by CDR3 protein sequence, retaining the most common genes and DNA. In this sample the table shows hundreds of thousands of distinct CDR3 sequences, roughly 31% of which occur a single time. The ten largest clones take up about 15% of the sample. Sequencing used blood. All receptors derive from a woman over 75 in good health.

This clonotype was seen ten or more times. J is TRBJ2-7 and V is TRBV12-3 or TRBV12-4; 10 bases are shared with TRBD2. V trimming: 4 bases; J trimming: 4 bases; junction bases outside the gene matches: 7. The CDR3 has 15 residues. Here the CDR3 reads CASSSGSGGVYEQYF. In nucleotides, the CDR3 is TGTGCCAGCAGTTCAGGGAGCGGGGGGGTATACGAGCAGTACTTC.

For this clonotype: A junction boundary mismatches the germline segment, possibly from a read error. The chain has TRBV6-6 and TRBJ1-6; the D gene is possibly TRBD1 (5 bases). This CDR3 has 16 amino acids. The germline V gene encodes CDR1 MNHNY and CDR2 SVGAGI (reference sequence). The CDR3 here is CASGYQTVGDNSPLHF. CDR3 sequence (DNA): TGTGCCAGCGGTTACCAGACGGTGGGGGATAATTCACCCCTCCACTTT.

This clonotype has ten or more counts. The chain uses TRBV7-3 and TRBJ2-5; possible D gene TRBD1, 6 bases. Looked up from germline, CDR1 is SGHTA and CDR2 is FQGTGA. The germline V and J ends were trimmed by 1 base and 1 base, with 10 bases remaining between them. The CDR3 covers 15 residues. CDR3 DNA: TGTGCCAGCAGCTTAAATGGACAGAGCCAAGAGACCCAGTACTTC. Its protein product is CASSLNGQSQETQYF. Together with reference TRBV7-3 and TRBJ2-5, the CDR3 gives the full variable domain: GAGVSQTPSNKVTEKGKYVELRCDPISGHTALYWYRQSLGQGPEFLIYFQGTGAADDSGLPNDRFFAVRPEGSVSTLKIQRTERGDSAVYLCASSLNGQSQETQYFGPGTRLLVL.

This clonotype was picked up a small number of times. The chain has TRBV19 and TRBJ2-1, with 10 bases aligning to TRBD1. Germline V gene sequence: CDR1 LNHDA, CDR2 SQIVND (reference sequence). V gave up 8 bases and J gave up 8 bases; unmatched junction bases: 9. CDR3 length: 14 residues. For the CDR3, the DNA is TGTGCCAGTGGACCCGGGACAGGGGAGGATGAGCAGTTCTTC. Protein: CASGPGTGEDEQFF.

The rearrangement joins TRBV28 to TRBJ2-7, with D possibly being TRBD1 (6 bases). V was cut by 6 bases and J by 0 bases, with 15 bases left in between. The CDR3 extends over 15 amino acids. The germline gives CDR1 MDHEN, CDR2 SYDVKM. The CDR3 DNA follows: TGTGCCAGCAGGCCGAAAACAGGGATCTCCTACGAGCAGTACTTC. Its translation: CASRPKTGISYEQYF.

This clonotype was detected ten times or more. The CDR3 nucleotides are TGCAGTGCTAGAAGGACAGGGGGTTTCGAGCAGTACTTC. Translated: CSARRTGGFEQYF. The chain uses TRBV20-1 and TRBJ2-7, with 10 bases lining up with TRBD1. CDR1 is DFQATT, CDR2 SNEGSKA, per germline (reference sequence). V was pared by 2 bases and J by 6 bases, with 4 bases of the junction left unmatched. This CDR3 has 13 residues.

This clonotype has ten or more counts. J is TRBJ2-3 and V is TRBV15; D may match TRBD1 or TRBD2 (5 bases each). Trimming shortened V by 1 base and J by 2 bases, and 10 bases separated the two germline ends. The CDR3 totals 15 residues. CDR1 is LNHNV, CDR2 YYDKDF, per germline (reference sequence). CDR3 DNA sequence: TGTGCCACCAGCAGAGGGGACCCCTTCACAGATACGCAGTATTTT. It translates to CATSRGDPFTDTQYF.

The rearrangement links TRBV7-2 to TRBJ2-4; TRBD2 matches at 7 bases. TRBJ2-5 explains the end of the DNA better; the J call may be wrong. CDR3 length: 16 residues. The germline V gene encodes CDR1 SGHTA and CDR2 FQGNSA. This CDR3 is CASSLGVASGQETQYF. CDR3 nucleotide sequence: TGTGCCAGCAGCTTAGGTGTGGCTAGCGGTCAAGAGACCCAGTACTTC.